This TCR beta chain was captured by sequencing in a study of siplizumab effects on memory and regulatory T cells. Study observations and caveats: Alloreactive sequences from unstimulated CD4+ memory cells fell significantly with siplizumab.

Points on this clone: Its antigen is still unknown.

CDR1 is MGHRA and CDR2 is YSYEKL in the germline V gene. The length of the CDR3 is 15 residues. V dropped 4 bases and J dropped 6 bases, with 17 bases sitting between them. Sequencing used immunoSEQ multiplex PCR; TCRdb keeps in-frame clones, though not all of them. The repertoire consists of 50,000 or so clones, with roughly nine tenths occurring once and the leading ten covering approximately 0.3%. The specimen sequenced was naive CD8+ T cells sorted from blood. The clonotype comes from a human donor in good health. The chain joins TRBV4-1 to TRBJ2-3; tentatively, D is TRBD1 (6 bases). In nucleotides, the CDR3 is TGCGCCAGCAGCCCCACCCCACAGGGCAGGGATACGCAGTATTTT. This sequence encodes CASSPTPQGRDTQYF.